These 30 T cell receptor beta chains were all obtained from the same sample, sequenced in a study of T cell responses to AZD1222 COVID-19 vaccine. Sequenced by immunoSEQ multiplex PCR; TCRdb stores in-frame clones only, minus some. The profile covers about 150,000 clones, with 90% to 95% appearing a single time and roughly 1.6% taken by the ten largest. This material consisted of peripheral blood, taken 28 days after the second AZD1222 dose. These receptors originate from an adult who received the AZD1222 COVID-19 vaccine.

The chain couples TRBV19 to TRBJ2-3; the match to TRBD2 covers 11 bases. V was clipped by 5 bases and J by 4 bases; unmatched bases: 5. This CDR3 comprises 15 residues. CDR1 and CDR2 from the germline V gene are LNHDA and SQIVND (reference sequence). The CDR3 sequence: CASSARTSGSDTQYF. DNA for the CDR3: TGTGCCAGTAGTGCCAGGACTAGCGGGTCAGATACGCAGTATTTT.

The CDR3 region has the DNA TGTGCCAGCAGCGCGGACAGGGCGGTGGAGCAGTACTTC. It specifies CASSADRAVEQYF. The chain combines TRBV6-5 with TRBJ2-7; 8 bases agree with TRBD1. Germline V lookup: CDR1 MNHEY, CDR2 SVGAGI. The junction had 8 bases not matched to a gene; V was cut back by 6 bases and J by 7 bases. The CDR3 is made up of 13 amino acids.

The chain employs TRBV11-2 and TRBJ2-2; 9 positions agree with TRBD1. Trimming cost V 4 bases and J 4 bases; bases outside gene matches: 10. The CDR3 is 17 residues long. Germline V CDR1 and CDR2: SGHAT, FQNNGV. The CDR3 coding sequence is TGTGCCAGCAGCTCCCCCAACAGGGGGCACGGCACCGGGGAGCTGTTTTTT. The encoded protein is CASSSPNRGHGTGELFF.

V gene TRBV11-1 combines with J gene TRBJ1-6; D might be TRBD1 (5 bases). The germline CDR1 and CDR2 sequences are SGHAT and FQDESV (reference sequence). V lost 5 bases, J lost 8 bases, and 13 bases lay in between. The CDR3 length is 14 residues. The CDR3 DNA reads TGTGCCAGCAGCCCGAACCGGGGCCATTCACCCCTCCACTTT. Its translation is CASSPNRGHSPLHF. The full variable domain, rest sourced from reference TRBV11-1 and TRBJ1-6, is EAEVAQSPRYKITEKSQAVAFWCDPISGHATLYWYRQILGQGPELLVQFQDESVVDDSQLPKDRFSAERLKGVDSTLKIQPAELGDSAMYLCASSPNRGHSPLHFGNGTRLTVT.

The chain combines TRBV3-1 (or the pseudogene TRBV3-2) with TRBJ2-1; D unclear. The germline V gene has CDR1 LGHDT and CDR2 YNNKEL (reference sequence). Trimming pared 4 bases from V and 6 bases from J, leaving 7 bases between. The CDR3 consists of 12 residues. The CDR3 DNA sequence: TGTGCCAGCAGCCTACTCGGCAATGAGCAGTTCTTC. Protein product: CASSLLGNEQFF.

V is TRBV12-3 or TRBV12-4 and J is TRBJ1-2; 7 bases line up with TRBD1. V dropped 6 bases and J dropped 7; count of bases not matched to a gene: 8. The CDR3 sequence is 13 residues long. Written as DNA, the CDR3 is TGTGCCAGCAGCTACCACGCAGGGGGTGGCTACACCTTC. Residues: CASSYHAGGGYTF.

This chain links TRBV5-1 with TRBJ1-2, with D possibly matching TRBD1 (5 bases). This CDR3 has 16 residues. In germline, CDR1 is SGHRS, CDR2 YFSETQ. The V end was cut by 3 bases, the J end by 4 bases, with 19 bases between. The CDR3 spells CASSSGRFFGGYGYTF. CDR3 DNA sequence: TGCGCCAGCAGCTCGGGACGGTTTTTTGGTGGCTATGGCTACACCTTC. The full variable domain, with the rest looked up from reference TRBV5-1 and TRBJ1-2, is KAGVTQTPRYLIKTRGQQVTLSCSPISGHRSVSWYQQTPGQGLQFLFEYFSETQRNKGNFPGRFSGRQFSNSRSEMNVSTLELGDSALYLCASSSGRFFGGYGYTFGSGTRLTVV.

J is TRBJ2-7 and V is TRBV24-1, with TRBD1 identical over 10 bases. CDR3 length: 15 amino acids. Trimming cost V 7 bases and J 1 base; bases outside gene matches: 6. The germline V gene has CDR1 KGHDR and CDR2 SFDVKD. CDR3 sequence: CATSTGDRGSYEQYF. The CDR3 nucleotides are TGTGCCACCAGCACGGGGGACAGGGGATCCTACGAGCAGTACTTC.

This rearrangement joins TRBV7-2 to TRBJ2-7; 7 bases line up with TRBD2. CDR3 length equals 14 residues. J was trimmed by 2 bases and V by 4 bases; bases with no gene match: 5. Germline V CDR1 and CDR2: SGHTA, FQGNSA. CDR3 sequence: CASSYSGGTYEQYF. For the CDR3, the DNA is TGTGCCAGCAGCTACTCGGGAGGAACCTACGAGCAGTACTTC.

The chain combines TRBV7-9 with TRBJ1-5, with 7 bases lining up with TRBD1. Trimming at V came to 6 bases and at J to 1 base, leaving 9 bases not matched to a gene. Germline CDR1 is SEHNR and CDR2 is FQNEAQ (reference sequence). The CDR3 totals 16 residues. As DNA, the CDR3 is TGTGCCAGCAGTCATCCGCTGACAGGGAGCAATCAGCCCCAGCATTTT. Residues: CASSHPLTGSNQPQHF.

The CDR3 DNA sequence: TGTGCCAGCAGTGAGGGCAGCGAATACTATGGCTACACCTTC. Translated, it gives CASSEGSEYYGYTF. The chain uses TRBV2 and TRBJ1-2; D ambiguous. CDR1 SNHLY and CDR2 FYNNEI come from the germline V gene. The CDR3 length is 14 residues. Trimming removed 3 bases from V and 3 bases from J, with 11 bases in between. Combining the CDR3 with reference TRBV2 and TRBJ1-2 gives the whole variable domain EPEVTQTPSHQVTQMGQEVILRCVPISNHLYFYWYRQILGQKVEFLVSFYNNEISEKSEIFDDQFSVERPDGSNFTLKIRSTKLEDSAMYFCASSEGSEYYGYTFGSGTRLTVV.

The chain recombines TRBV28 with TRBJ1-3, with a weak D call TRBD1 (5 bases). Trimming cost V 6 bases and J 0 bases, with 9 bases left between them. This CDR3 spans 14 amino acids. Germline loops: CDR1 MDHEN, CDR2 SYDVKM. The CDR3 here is CASRWGASGNTIYF. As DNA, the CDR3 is TGTGCCAGCAGGTGGGGCGCCTCTGGAAACACCATATATTTT.

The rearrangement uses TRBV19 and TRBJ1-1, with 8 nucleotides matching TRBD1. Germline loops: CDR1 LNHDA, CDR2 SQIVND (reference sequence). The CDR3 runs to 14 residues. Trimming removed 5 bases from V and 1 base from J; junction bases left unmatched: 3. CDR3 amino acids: CASSVGTGNTEAFF. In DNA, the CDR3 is TGTGCCAGTAGTGTCGGGACAGGGAACACTGAAGCTTTCTTT.

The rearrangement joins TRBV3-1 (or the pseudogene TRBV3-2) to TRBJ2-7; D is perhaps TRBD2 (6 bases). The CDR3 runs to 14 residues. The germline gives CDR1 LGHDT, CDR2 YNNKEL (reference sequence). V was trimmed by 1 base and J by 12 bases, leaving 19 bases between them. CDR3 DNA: TGTGCCAGCAGCCAAGTGACTCTCGGGACTGATCTGTACTTC. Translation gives CASSQVTLGTDLYF.

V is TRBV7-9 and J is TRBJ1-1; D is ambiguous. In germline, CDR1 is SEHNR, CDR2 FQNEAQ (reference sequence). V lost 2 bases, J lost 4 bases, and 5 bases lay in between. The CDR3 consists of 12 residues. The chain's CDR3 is CASSLWGTEAFF. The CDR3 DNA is TGTGCCAGCAGCTTATGGGGCACTGAAGCTTTCTTT. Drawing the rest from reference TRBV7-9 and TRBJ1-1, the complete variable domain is DTGVSQNPRHKITKRGQNVTFRCDPISEHNRLYWYRQTLGQGPEFLTYFQNEAQLEKSRLLSDRFSAERPKGSFSTLEIQRTEQGDSAMYLCASSLWGTEAFFGQGTRLTVV.

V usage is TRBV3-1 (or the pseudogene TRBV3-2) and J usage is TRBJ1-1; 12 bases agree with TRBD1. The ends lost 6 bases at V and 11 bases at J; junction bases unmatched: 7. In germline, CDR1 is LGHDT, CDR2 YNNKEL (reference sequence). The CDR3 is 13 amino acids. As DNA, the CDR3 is TGTGCCAGCAGAACCGGGACAGGGGGCCGGGCTTTCTTT. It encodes CASRTGTGGRAFF.

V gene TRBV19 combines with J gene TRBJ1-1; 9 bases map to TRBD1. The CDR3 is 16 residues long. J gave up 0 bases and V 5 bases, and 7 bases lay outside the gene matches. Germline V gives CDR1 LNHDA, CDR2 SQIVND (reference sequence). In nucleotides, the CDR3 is TGTGCCAGTAGTCCCTGGACAGGGGCCTTGAACACTGAAGCTTTCTTT. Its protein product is CASSPWTGALNTEAFF. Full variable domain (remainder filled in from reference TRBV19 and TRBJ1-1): DGGITQSPKYLFRKEGQNVTLSCEQNLNHDAMYWYRQDPGQGLRLIYYSQIVNDFQKGDIAEGYSVSREKKESFPLTVTSAQKNPTAFYLCASSPWTGALNTEAFFGQGTRLTVV.

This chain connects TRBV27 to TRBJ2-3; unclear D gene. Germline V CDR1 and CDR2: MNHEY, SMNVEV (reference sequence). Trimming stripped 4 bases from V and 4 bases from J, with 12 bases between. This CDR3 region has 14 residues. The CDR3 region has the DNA TGTGCCAGCAGTTCTACCTCGGAGCCAGATACGCAGTATTTT. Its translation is CASSSTSEPDTQYF.

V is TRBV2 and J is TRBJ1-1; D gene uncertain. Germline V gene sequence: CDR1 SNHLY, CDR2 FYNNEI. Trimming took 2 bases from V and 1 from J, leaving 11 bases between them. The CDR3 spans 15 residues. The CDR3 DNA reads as TGTGCCAGCAGTGAACTAAGGGTGGAGAACACTGAAGCTTTCTTT. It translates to CASSELRVENTEAFF.

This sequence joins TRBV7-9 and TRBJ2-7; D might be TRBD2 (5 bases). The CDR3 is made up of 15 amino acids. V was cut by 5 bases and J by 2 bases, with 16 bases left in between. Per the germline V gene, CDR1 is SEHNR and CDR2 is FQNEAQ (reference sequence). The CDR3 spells CASSPGSPRAYEQYF. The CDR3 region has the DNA TGTGCCAGCAGCCCCGGCTCTCCGAGGGCCTACGAGCAGTACTTC.

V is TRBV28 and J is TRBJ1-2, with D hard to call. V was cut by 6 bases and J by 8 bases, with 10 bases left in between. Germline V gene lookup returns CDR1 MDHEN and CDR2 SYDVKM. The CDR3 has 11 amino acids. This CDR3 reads CASREGLGYTF. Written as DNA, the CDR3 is TGTGCCAGCAGAGAGGGTCTCGGCTACACCTTC.

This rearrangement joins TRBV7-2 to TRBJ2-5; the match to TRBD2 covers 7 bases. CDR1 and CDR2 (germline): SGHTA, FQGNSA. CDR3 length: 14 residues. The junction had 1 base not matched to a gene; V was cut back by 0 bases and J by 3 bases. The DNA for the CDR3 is TGTGCCAGCAGCTTAGCAGGACTAGAAGAGACCCAGTACTTC. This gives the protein CASSLAGLEETQYF.

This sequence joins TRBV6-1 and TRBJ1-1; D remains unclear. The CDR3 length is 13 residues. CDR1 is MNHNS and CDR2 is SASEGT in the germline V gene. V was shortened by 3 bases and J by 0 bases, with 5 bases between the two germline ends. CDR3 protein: CASSEHLNTEAFF. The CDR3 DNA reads TGTGCCAGCAGTGAGCACTTGAACACTGAAGCTTTCTTT.

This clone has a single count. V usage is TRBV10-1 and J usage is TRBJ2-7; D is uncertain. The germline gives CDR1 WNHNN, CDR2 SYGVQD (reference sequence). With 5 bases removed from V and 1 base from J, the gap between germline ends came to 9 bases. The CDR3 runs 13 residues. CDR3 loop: CASSQARSYEQYF. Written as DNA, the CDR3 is TGCGCCAGCAGTCAGGCCAGGTCCTACGAGCAGTACTTC.

The CDR3 sequence is CATSSQKTGPWGYTF. The CDR3 DNA follows: TGTGCCACCAGCAGTCAAAAGACAGGCCCGTGGGGCTACACCTTC. The chain uses TRBV15 and TRBJ1-2; a possible D gene is TRBD1 (6 bases). The CDR3 contains 15 residues. V gave up 3 bases and J gave up 8 bases, with 19 bases separating them. Per the germline V gene, CDR1 is LNHNV and CDR2 is YYDKDF (reference sequence).

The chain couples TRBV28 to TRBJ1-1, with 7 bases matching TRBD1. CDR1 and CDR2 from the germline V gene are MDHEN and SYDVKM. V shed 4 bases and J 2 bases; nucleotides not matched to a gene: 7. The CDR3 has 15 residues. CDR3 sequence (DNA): TGTGCCAGCAGTTCCCGGACAGGCGTAAACACTGAAGCTTTCTTT. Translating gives CASSSRTGVNTEAFF.

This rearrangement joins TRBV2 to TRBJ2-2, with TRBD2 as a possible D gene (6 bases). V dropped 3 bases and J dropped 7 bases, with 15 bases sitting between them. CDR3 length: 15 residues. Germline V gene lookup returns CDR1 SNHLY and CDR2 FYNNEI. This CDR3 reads CASSEEGNKVGELFF. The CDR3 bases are TGTGCCAGCAGTGAGGAGGGGAACAAAGTCGGGGAGCTGTTTTTT.

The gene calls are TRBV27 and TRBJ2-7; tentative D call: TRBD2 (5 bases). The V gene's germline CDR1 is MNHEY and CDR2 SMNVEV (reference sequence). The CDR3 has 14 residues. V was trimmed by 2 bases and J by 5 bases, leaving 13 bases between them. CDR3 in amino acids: CASSLITGSHEQYF. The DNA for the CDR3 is TGTGCCAGCAGTTTAATCACGGGGAGCCACGAGCAGTACTTC.

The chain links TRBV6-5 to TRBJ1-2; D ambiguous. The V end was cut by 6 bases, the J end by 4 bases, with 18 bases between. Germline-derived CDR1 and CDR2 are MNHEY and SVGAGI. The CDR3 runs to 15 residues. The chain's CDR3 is CASSQAPTNLYGYTF. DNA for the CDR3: TGTGCCAGCAGCCAAGCCCCCACAAACCTCTATGGCTACACCTTC.

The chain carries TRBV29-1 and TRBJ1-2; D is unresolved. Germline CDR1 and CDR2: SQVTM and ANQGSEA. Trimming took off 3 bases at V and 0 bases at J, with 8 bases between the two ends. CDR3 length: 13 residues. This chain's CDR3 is CSVDEGTNYGYTF. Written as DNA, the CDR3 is TGCAGCGTTGATGAGGGAACTAACTATGGCTACACCTTC.